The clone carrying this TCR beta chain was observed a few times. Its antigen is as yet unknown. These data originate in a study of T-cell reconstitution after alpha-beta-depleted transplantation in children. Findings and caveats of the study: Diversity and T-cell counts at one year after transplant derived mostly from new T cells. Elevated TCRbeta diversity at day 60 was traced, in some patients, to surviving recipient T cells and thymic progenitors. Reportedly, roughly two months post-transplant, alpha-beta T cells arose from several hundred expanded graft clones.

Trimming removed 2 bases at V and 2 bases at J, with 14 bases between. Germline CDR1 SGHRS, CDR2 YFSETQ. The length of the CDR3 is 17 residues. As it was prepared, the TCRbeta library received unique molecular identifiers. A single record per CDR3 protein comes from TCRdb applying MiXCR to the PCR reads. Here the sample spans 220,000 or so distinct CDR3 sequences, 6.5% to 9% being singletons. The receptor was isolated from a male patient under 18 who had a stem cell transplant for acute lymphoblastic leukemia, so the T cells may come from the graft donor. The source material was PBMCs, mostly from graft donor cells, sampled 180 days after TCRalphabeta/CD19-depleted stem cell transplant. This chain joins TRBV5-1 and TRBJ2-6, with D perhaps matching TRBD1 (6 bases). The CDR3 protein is CASSFDRLNPGANVLTF. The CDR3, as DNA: TGCGCCAGCAGCTTCGACAGGCTAAACCCTGGGGCCAACGTCCTGACTTTC.